This TCR beta chain was observed in a study of CD8 T cells in ankylosing spondylitis. Quantitative 5'-RACE with molecular barcodes produced the TCR beta libraries. In TCRdb, the 5' RACE reads were re-called with MiXCR into one record per CDR3 protein. The table lists roughly 700,000 distinct CDR3 sequences, under 20% of them singletons. This clonotype was found once. Antigen unknown. Whole-study findings and limits: A motif of eight highly homologous TCR beta variants was seen as apparently characteristic of ankylosing spondylitis blood. Matched ankylosing spondylitis synovial fluid reportedly showed significant enrichment of disease-linked clones. Earlier authors reported some of these motif variants in reactive arthritis synovial fluid and blood. Disease-linked clones bore a CD8+ phenotype, appearing relatively rarely in peripheral blood.

The CDR3 is 13 residues long. Trimming took 4 bases from V and 3 from J; bases not matched to a gene: 5. Germline lookup yields CDR1 DFQATT and CDR2 SNEGSKA (reference sequence). This rearrangement joins TRBV20-1 to TRBJ2-7; 8 nucleotides agree with TRBD1. Material for sequencing was blood, either unsorted or a sorted T cell fraction (not recorded which). The TCR originated in a male donor with ankylosing spondylitis. DNA of the CDR3: TGCAGTGCTACCTCTACAGGGGGCTACGAGCAGTACTTC. This sequence encodes CSATSTGGYEQYF.